This T cell receptor (beta chain) was sequenced in a study of beta chain features in type 1 diabetes. The study's findings and limits: Fewer insertions but more deletions were seen at VDJ junctions in type 1 diabetes patients.

Sequenced material consisted of expressed TCRB transcripts (all of the isolated RNA was reverse transcribed). Data came from immunoSEQ multiplex PCR; TCRdb stores just in-frame clones and leaves some out. This sample has around 40,000 clones, with about 51% found just once. Comments on this clone: What it binds is unknown.

J gave up 3 bases and V 7 bases, and 5 bases lay outside the gene matches. Germline assignment: CDR1 MDHEN and CDR2 SYDVKM. This CDR3 spans 15 amino acids. The genes are TRBV28 and TRBJ2-1, with 11 bases aligning to TRBD1. The sequenced sample was Tregs from blood. The TCR comes from a young woman in good health. The CDR3 loop is CASKGGTGGYNEQFF. CDR3 nucleotides: TGTGCCAGCAAGGGAGGGACAGGGGGCTACAATGAGCAGTTCTTC. The variable domain in full, completed from reference TRBV28 and TRBJ2-1, reads DVKVTQSSRYLVKRTGEKVFLECVQDMDHENMFWYRQDPGLGLRLIYFSYDVKMKEKGDIPEGYSVSREKKERFSLILESASTNQTSMYLCASKGGTGGYNEQFFGPGTRLTVL.